This T cell receptor (beta chain) was observed in a study of glioma-infiltrating T cells after dendritic cell vaccination. Broader study findings: Few patients contributed both blood and tumor specimens.

Primers: 60 V beta forward and 13 J beta reverse. Sequencing was performed with immunoSEQ multiplex PCR; in TCRdb, only in-frame clones are kept and a portion is missing. The profile covers fewer than 95,000 clones, with 85% appearing a single time and about 8.5% taken by the ten largest. CDR1 LGHNA and CDR2 YNFKEQ come from the germline V gene. The CDR3 runs to 15 residues. The J segment lost 2 bases and the V segment lost 1 base, leaving 3 bases of the junction unmatched. This clone has just one count. Its antigen is still unknown. Time point meaning: after dendritic cell vaccination, including at tumor progression/relapse. None of the glioblastoma patients had an isocitrate dehydrogenase mutation.

The material sequenced was blood, taken after dendritic cell vaccination. The sequence was collected from a human donor with glioblastoma. V is TRBV4-2 and J is TRBJ2-7; 9 bases are shared with TRBD2. The DNA of the CDR3 is TGTGCCAGCAGCCAAGTTGCGGGAGGGCCCTACGAGCAGTACTTC. Translating it yields CASSQVAGGPYEQYF.